The entry below describes one TCR beta chain. From RNA transcripts, TCR beta CDR3 regions were amplified. A set of HTBI primers served as the primers for a first-round RT-PCR of the TCR CDR3. TCRdb analysed the multiplex PCR reads with MiXCR anew, one entry per CDR3 protein. The data hold some 600,000 distinct CDR3 sequences, with around 14% observed a single time. This entry belongs to a study of T cells in Graves' hyperthyroidism and ophthalmopathy. Study-level information: Blood from the periphery was taken at initial diagnosis, before any treatment.

Trimming removed 2 bases from V and 0 bases from J, with 8 bases in between. The CDR3 is 15 amino acids. Germline assignment: CDR1 LGHNT and CDR2 FRNRAP. Clinical symptoms, serum thyroxine and TRAb, thyroid ultrasound and orbital computed tomography were used for the diagnoses. This clonotype was obtained from a woman aged 25 to 39 with Graves' hyperthyroidism that later progressed to Graves' ophthalmopathy. What was sequenced was blood. The chain uses TRBV12-5 and TRBJ2-1; no clear D gene. CDR3 nucleotide sequence: TGTGCTAGTGGTTTGTCGGCAGCCTCCTACAATGAGCAGTTCTTC. The encoded protein is CASGLSAASYNEQFF.